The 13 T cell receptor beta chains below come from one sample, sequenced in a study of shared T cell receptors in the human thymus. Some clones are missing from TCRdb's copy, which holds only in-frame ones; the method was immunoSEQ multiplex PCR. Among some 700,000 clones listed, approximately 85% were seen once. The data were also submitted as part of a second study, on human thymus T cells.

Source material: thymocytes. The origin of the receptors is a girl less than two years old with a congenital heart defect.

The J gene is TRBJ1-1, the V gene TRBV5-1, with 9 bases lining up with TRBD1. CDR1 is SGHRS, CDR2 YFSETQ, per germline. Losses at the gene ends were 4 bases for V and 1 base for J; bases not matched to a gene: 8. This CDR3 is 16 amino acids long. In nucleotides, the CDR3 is TGCGCCAGCAGCCCCGGGACAGGGATCACGAACACTGAAGCTTTCTTT. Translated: CASSPGTGITNTEAFF.

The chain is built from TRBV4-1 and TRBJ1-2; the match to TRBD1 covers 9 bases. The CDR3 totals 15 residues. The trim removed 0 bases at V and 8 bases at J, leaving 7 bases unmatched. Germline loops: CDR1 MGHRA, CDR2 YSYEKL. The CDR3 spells CASSQDLGQGSGYTF. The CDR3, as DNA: TGCGCCAGCAGCCAAGATCTGGGACAGGGTAGCGGCTACACCTTC.

The CDR3 sequence: CASSLAGHSPLHF. The CDR3 coding sequence is TGCGCCAGCAGCTTGGCTGGCCATTCACCCCTCCACTTT. This chain links TRBV5-1 with TRBJ1-6; unclear D gene. The CDR3 is 13 residues long. From germline, CDR1 is SGHRS and CDR2 YFSETQ. The V end lost 0 bases, the J end lost 8 bases, and 6 bases lay between the germline ends.

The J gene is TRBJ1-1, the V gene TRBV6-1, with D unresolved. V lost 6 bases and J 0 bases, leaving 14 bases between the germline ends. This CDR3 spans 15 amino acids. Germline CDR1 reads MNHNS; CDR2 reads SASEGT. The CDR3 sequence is CASRKSGSMNTEAFF. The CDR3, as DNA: TGTGCCAGCAGGAAGTCCGGGTCGATGAACACTGAAGCTTTCTTT.

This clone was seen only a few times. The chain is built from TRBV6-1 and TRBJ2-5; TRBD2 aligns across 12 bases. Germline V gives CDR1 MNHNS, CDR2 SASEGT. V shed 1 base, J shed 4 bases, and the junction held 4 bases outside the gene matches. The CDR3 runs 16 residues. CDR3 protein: CASSEGLAGGRETQYF. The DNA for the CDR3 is TGTGCCAGCAGTGAAGGGCTAGCGGGGGGGCGAGAGACCCAGTACTTC.

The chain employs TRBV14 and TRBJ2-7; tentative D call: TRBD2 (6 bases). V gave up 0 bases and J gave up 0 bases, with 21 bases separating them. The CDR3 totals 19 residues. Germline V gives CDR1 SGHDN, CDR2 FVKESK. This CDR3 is CASSQEGALGSGSSYEQYF. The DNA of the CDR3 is TGTGCCAGCAGCCAAGAAGGGGCCCTGGGTAGCGGAAGCTCCTACGAGCAGTACTTC.

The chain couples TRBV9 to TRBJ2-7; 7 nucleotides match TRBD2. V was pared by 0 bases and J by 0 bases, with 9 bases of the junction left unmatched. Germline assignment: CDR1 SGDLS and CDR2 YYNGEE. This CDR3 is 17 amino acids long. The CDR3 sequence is CASSVDGGGAGSYEQYF. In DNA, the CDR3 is TGTGCCAGCAGCGTAGATGGGGGAGGGGCGGGCTCCTACGAGCAGTACTTC.

The chain's CDR3 is CASSLEGDRRWTEAFF. CDR3 DNA sequence: TGTGCCAGCAGCTTAGAGGGAGACAGGCGGTGGACTGAAGCTTTCTTT. The rearrangement joins TRBV7-9 to TRBJ1-1; D might be TRBD1 (6 bases). The CDR3 spans 16 residues. V lost 1 base, J lost 5 bases, and 17 bases lay in between. Germline CDR1 is SEHNR and CDR2 is FQNEAQ (reference sequence).

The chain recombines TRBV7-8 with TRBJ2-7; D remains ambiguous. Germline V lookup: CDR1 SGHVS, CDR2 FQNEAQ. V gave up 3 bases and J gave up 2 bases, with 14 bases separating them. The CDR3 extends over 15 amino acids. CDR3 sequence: CASSLGKEVTYEQYF. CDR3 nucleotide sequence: TGTGCCAGCAGCTTGGGCAAAGAAGTCACCTACGAGCAGTACTTC.

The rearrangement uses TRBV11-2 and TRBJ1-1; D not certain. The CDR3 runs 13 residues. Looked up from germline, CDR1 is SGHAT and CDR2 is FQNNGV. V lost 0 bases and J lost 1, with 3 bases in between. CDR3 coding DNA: TGTGCCAGCAGCTTAGAACAGAACACTGAAGCTTTCTTT. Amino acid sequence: CASSLEQNTEAFF.

This CDR3 is CASRGRDQLSYGYTF. The CDR3 nucleotides are TGTGCCAGCAGAGGGAGGGACCAGTTAAGCTATGGCTACACCTTC. V and J are TRBV6-1 and TRBJ1-2; possibly TRBD1 for D (5 bases). V lost 6 bases, J lost 4 bases, and 18 bases lay in between. Germline V gene data show CDR1 as MNHNS and CDR2 as SASEGT. There are 15 residues in the CDR3.

The CDR3 here is CASSRDYGYTF. As DNA, the CDR3 is TGTGCCAGTAGCAGGGACTATGGCTACACCTTC. The V call is TRBV19, the J call TRBJ1-2; weak D call: TRBD1 (5 bases). Germline-derived CDR1 and CDR2 are LNHDA and SQIVND (reference sequence). The CDR3 length is 11 residues. The V end was cut by 6 bases, the J end by 3 bases, with 5 bases between.

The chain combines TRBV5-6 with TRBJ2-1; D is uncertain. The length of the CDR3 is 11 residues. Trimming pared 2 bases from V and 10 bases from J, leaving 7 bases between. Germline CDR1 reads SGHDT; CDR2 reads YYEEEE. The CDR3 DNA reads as TGTGCCAGCAGCTTCGGGTGGGAGCAGTTCTTC. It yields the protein CASSFGWEQFF.